Below, 2 T cell receptor beta chains from the same sample are listed, as sequenced in a study of T-cell reconstitution after alpha-beta-depleted transplantation in children. It was with unique molecular identifiers that the TCRbeta library was prepared. TCRdb called the PCR reads again in MiXCR, with one record for every CDR3 protein. The profile shows about 980,000 distinct CDR3 sequences, about 31% of them singletons. The sequencing here drew on PBMCs, mostly from graft donor cells, taken 360 days after TCRalphabeta/CD19-depleted stem cell transplant. The receptors shown here come from a boy under two years old who had a stem cell transplant for SCID, so the T cells may come from the graft donor.

This chain connects TRBV12-3 or TRBV12-4 to TRBJ1-4, with 10 bases identical to TRBD1. Trimming at V came to 7 bases and at J to 8 bases, leaving 7 bases not matched to a gene. The CDR3 covers 14 residues. For the CDR3, the DNA is TGTGCCAGCACCCGACAGGGGGCTGGGGAAAAACTGTTTTTT. Protein product: CASTRQGAGEKLFF.

Worth noting for this clonotype: This is likely a read error, given that the CDR3 carries no conserved phenylalanine or tryptophan at its end. The J gene is TRBJ1-6, the V gene TRBV10-3; D is ambiguous. The germline gives CDR1 ENHRY, CDR2 SYGVKD. Trimming removed 0 bases from V and 8 bases from J, with 11 bases in between. CDR3 length: 15 amino acids. Written as DNA, the CDR3 is TGTGCCATCAGTGAGTCGTTGCTTGGGGATTCACCCCTCCACTCT. Translated: CAISESLLGDSPLHS.